A single sample is the source of the 31 T cell receptor beta chains below, sequenced in a study of blood T cell repertoires in COVID-19. TCRdb's copy holds only in-frame clones and misses some; the assay was immunoSEQ multiplex PCR. The sample has 150,000 to 200,000 clones; about 80% are singletons. Material for sequencing was peripheral blood. Source of these receptors: a human donor with acute or convalescent COVID-19. The donor label of this sample is uncertain.

The chain couples TRBV5-1 to TRBJ1-1; D is ambiguous. This CDR3 has 15 amino acids. The germline CDR1 and CDR2 sequences are SGHRS and YFSETQ. V was trimmed by 4 bases and J by 1 base, leaving 14 bases between them. CDR3 amino acids: CASSDDPGGNTEAFF. The CDR3 nucleotides read TGCGCCAGCAGCGATGACCCGGGAGGGAACACTGAAGCTTTCTTT.

This clone appeared once. This sequence joins TRBV19 and TRBJ1-1, with D possibly being TRBD1 (5 bases). This CDR3 region has 14 residues. From germline, CDR1 is LNHDA and CDR2 SQIVND (reference sequence). V lost 5 bases and J lost 1, with 11 bases in between. This CDR3 reads CASSAGTENTEAFF. Here the CDR3 DNA reads TGTGCCAGTAGTGCAGGGACTGAGAACACTGAAGCTTTCTTT.

J is TRBJ2-1 and V is TRBV7-3, with D possibly matching TRBD2 (5 bases). V lost 5 bases to trimming and J lost 10 bases, with 21 bases between them. Germline CDR1 reads SGHTA; CDR2 reads FQGTGA. The CDR3 sequence is 15 residues long. The CDR3 DNA follows: TGTGCCAGCAGCACAACGAGAGCGGCCCACGGAGAGCAGTTCTTC. This sequence encodes CASSTTRAAHGEQFF.

The V call is TRBV19, the J call TRBJ1-2; 9 nucleotides agree with TRBD1. This CDR3 has 13 amino acids. Germline V gene lookup returns CDR1 LNHDA and CDR2 SQIVND (reference sequence). Trimming at V came to 6 bases and at J to 6 bases, leaving 5 bases not matched to a gene. CDR3 bases: TGTGCCAGTAGGGACCGGGACAGGGATGGCTACACCTTC. Its translation is CASRDRDRDGYTF.

The J gene is TRBJ1-2, the V gene TRBV7-9, with TRBD1 as a possible D gene (6 bases). The CDR3 is 15 residues long. Trimming cost V 7 bases and J 4 bases, with 19 bases left between them. Germline loops: CDR1 SEHNR, CDR2 FQNEAQ (reference sequence). CDR3 sequence reads: CASTLSDSRSYGYTF. In DNA form, the CDR3 reads TGTGCCAGCACCCTCTCGGACAGCCGCTCCTATGGCTACACCTTC.

The gene calls are TRBV25-1 and TRBJ2-1; TRBD2 aligns across 12 bases. Germline V CDR1 and CDR2: MGHDK, SYGVNS. The CDR3 consists of 15 residues. V was clipped by 3 bases and J by 8 bases; unmatched bases: 5. CDR3 nucleotide sequence: TGTGCCAGCAGTGATCTAGCGGGGGGGTTTCATGAGCAGTTCTTC. Amino acids: CASSDLAGGFHEQFF.

V usage is TRBV4-2 and J usage is TRBJ2-3; 7 positions match TRBD2. Germline V gives CDR1 LGHNA, CDR2 YNFKEQ. There are 15 residues in the CDR3. V was pared by 0 bases and J by 1 base, with 1 base of the junction left unmatched. CDR3 nucleotide sequence: TGTGCCAGCAGCCAAGATGGGGGGGGCACAGATACGCAGTATTTT. It codes for CASSQDGGGTDTQYF.

The V gene is TRBV7-3, the J gene TRBJ1-1; D is ambiguous. V was shortened by 5 bases and J by 1 base, with 11 bases between the two germline ends. There are 14 residues in the CDR3. Per the germline V gene, CDR1 is SGHTA and CDR2 is FQGTGA. This CDR3 is CASSPLPGNTEAFF. For the CDR3, the DNA is TGTGCCAGCAGCCCCCTCCCAGGGAACACTGAAGCTTTCTTT.

This clone was recorded once. This sequence joins TRBV6-1 and TRBJ2-1; unclear D gene. Germline values: CDR1 MNHNS, CDR2 SASEGT. The length of the CDR3 is 13 residues. V was trimmed by 2 bases and J by 7 bases, leaving 9 bases between them. The CDR3 coding sequence is TGTGCCAGCAGTGAAACTACCCCAAATGAGCAGTTCTTC. It translates to CASSETTPNEQFF.

The rearrangement uses TRBV3-1 (or the pseudogene TRBV3-2) and TRBJ1-2; unclear D gene. Trimming removed 0 bases from V and 4 bases from J, with 9 bases in between. Per the germline V gene, CDR1 is LGHDT and CDR2 is YNNKEL (reference sequence). The CDR3 totals 14 residues. The CDR3 DNA follows: TGTGCCAGCAGCCAAGATACCCGGTCCTATGGCTACACCTTC. Amino acids: CASSQDTRSYGYTF.

V usage is TRBV30 and J usage is TRBJ1-4, with D unclear. V lost 4 bases and J 3 bases, leaving 9 bases between the germline ends. Germline values: CDR1 GTSNPN, CDR2 SVGIG (reference sequence). The CDR3 consists of 13 residues. CDR3 amino acids: CAWMGRANEKLFF. The CDR3 DNA follows: TGTGCCTGGATGGGGAGAGCTAATGAAAAACTGTTTTTT. Filled out from reference TRBV30 and TRBJ1-4, the complete variable domain reads SQTIHQWPATLVQPVGSPLSLECTVEGTSNPNLYWYRQAAGRGLQLLFYSVGIGQISSEVPQNLSASRPQDRQFILSSKKLLLSDSGFYLCAWMGRANEKLFFGSGTQLSVL.

The chain links TRBV3-1 (or the pseudogene TRBV3-2) to TRBJ2-7; the D gene is possibly TRBD2 (5 bases). Germline V gene sequence: CDR1 LGHDT, CDR2 YNNKEL (reference sequence). The CDR3 sequence is 16 residues long. The V gene lost 3 bases and the J gene lost 4 bases, with 19 bases spanning the gap. Here the CDR3 DNA reads TGTGCCAGCAGCCATCAAACCGACTACCCCTCGTACGAGCAGTACTTC. Amino acid sequence: CASSHQTDYPSYEQYF.

Only one count was recorded for this clone. The chain couples TRBV29-1 to TRBJ1-5; TRBD1 matches at 8 bases. Germline trimming cut 4 bases from V and 4 bases from J; bases unmatched to any gene: 3. Germline V CDR1 and CDR2: SQVTM, ANQGSEA. This CDR3 has 13 residues. CDR3 region: CSVATGGNQPQHF. The CDR3 DNA follows: TGCAGCGTTGCCACAGGGGGGAATCAGCCCCAGCATTTT.

For the CDR3, the DNA is TGTGCCAGCAGCAGCGGACTAGCGGGGGGGGCAGATACGCAGTATTTT. It translates to CASSSGLAGGADTQYF. This chain connects TRBV11-3 to TRBJ2-3, with TRBD2 matching 15 bases. V dropped 5 bases and J dropped 4; count of bases not matched to a gene: 4. Germline CDR1 and CDR2: SGHNT and YENEEA. The CDR3 runs 16 residues.

This clone was seen only once. The gene calls are TRBV21-1 and TRBJ2-2; the D call in the table, TRBD2, was not verified against the DNA. TRBV21-1 is a pseudogene locus. The CDR3 totals 15 residues. The CDR3 loop is CASPSGWSNTGELFF. CDR3 coding DNA: TGTGCCAGCCCGTCGGGGTGGTCGAACACCGGGGAGCTGTTTTTT.

The rearrangement uses TRBV6-5 and TRBJ1-4; 10 bases agree with TRBD1. The CDR3 totals 14 residues. Germline-derived CDR1 and CDR2 are MNHEY and SVGAGI. The J segment lost 5 bases and the V segment lost 6 bases, leaving 3 bases of the junction unmatched. The CDR3 protein is CASSPGQGNEKLFF. CDR3 coding DNA: TGTGCCAGCAGCCCGGGACAGGGGAATGAAAAACTGTTTTTT.

The chain recombines TRBV5-1 with TRBJ2-1; 7 bases align to TRBD1. The J segment lost 5 bases and the V segment lost 0 bases, leaving 5 bases of the junction unmatched. The germline gives CDR1 SGHRS, CDR2 YFSETQ. The CDR3 contains 15 residues. The CDR3 is CASSLEQGTHNEQFF. The CDR3 nucleotides read TGCGCCAGCAGCTTGGAACAGGGGACCCACAATGAGCAGTTCTTC.

The J gene is TRBJ2-5, the V gene TRBV27, with 9 positions matching TRBD2. Germline CDR1 reads MNHEY; CDR2 reads SMNVEV (reference sequence). Trimming removed 2 bases from V and 6 bases from J; junction bases left unmatched: 4. There are 14 residues in the CDR3. CDR3 sequence reads: CASSLASGTQTQYF. In DNA form, the CDR3 reads TGTGCCAGCAGTTTAGCTAGCGGGACCCAGACCCAGTACTTC.

The chain joins TRBV2 to TRBJ1-6; TRBD1 agrees at 8 bases. Germline trimming cut 8 bases from V and 7 bases from J; bases unmatched to any gene: 7. The CDR3 covers 14 residues. Germline assignment: CDR1 SNHLY and CDR2 FYNNEI. The CDR3 sequence is CASPGTGLNSPLHF. CDR3 sequence (DNA): TGTGCCAGCCCAGGGACAGGACTCAATTCACCCCTCCACTTT. The full variable domain, rest sourced from reference TRBV2 and TRBJ1-6, is EPEVTQTPSHQVTQMGQEVILRCVPISNHLYFYWYRQILGQKVEFLVSFYNNEISEKSEIFDDQFSVERPDGSNFTLKIRSTKLEDSAMYFCASPGTGLNSPLHFGNGTRLTVT.

This clone turned up a few times. CDR3: CASRRDRVNIQPQHF. The CDR3, as DNA: TGTGCCAGCAGACGCGACAGGGTCAACATTCAGCCCCAGCATTTT. The chain carries TRBV2 and TRBJ1-5; 7 bases are a match to TRBD1. Germline V CDR1 and CDR2: SNHLY, FYNNEI. Trimming removed 6 bases from V and 6 bases from J; junction bases left unmatched: 11. This CDR3 is built from 15 residues.

This clone was observed a single time. The V gene is TRBV29-1, the J gene TRBJ2-6, with D maybe TRBD1 (5 bases). This CDR3 has 16 residues. The germline V and J ends were trimmed by 1 base and 0 bases, with 10 bases remaining between them. CDR1 is SQVTM, CDR2 ANQGSEA, per germline. CDR3 sequence reads: CSVEVQGGSGANVLTF. In nucleotides, the CDR3 is TGCAGCGTTGAAGTGCAGGGTGGCTCTGGGGCCAACGTCCTGACTTTC.

Written as DNA, the CDR3 is TGTGCCAGCAGTGAAGAGACAGTGGACGAGCAGTACTTC. Residues: CASSEETVDEQYF. The chain links TRBV2 to TRBJ2-7; D possibly corresponds to TRBD1 (5 bases). The CDR3 extends over 13 amino acids. Germline V gene sequence: CDR1 SNHLY, CDR2 FYNNEI. V lost 1 base, J lost 5 bases, and 9 bases lay in between.

The chain employs TRBV7-3 and TRBJ1-1, with D maybe TRBD1 (6 bases). The CDR3 totals 15 residues. V lost 5 bases and J lost 1, with 14 bases in between. The germline V gene has CDR1 SGHTA and CDR2 FQGTGA. The CDR3 DNA follows: TGTGCCAGCAGCCTCGAGGGGGTTTGGAACACTGAAGCTTTCTTT. Protein: CASSLEGVWNTEAFF.

This clone was seen just once. The chain joins TRBV11-2 to TRBJ2-7; 7 bases line up with TRBD1. CDR3 length: 12 amino acids. The V gene end was trimmed by 5 bases and the J gene end by 5 bases; junction bases not matched to a gene: 3. Looked up from germline, CDR1 is SGHAT and CDR2 is FQNNGV. The CDR3 sequence: CASSRDRDEQYF. CDR3 nucleotide sequence: TGTGCCAGCAGCCGAGACAGGGACGAGCAGTACTTC. The whole variable domain, remainder taken from reference TRBV11-2 and TRBJ2-7, is EAGVAQSPRYKIIEKRQSVAFWCNPISGHATLYWYQQILGQGPKLLIQFQNNGVVDDSQLPKDRFSAERLKGVDSTLKIQPAKLEDSAVYLCASSRDRDEQYFGPGTRLTVT.

The chain uses TRBV1 and TRBJ2-3; the table assigns TRBD2, which was not confirmed against the DNA. TRBV1 is reported as a pseudogene. This CDR3 spans 16 amino acids. The CDR3 region has the DNA TGCACCAGCAGCCCCCGACTAGCGGGAGAAACAGATACGCAGTATTTT. It is translated as CTSSPRLAGETDTQYF.

The chain couples TRBV19 to TRBJ1-3; no definite D call. V was cut by 6 bases and J by 4 bases, with 7 bases left in between. Germline loops: CDR1 LNHDA, CDR2 SQIVND (reference sequence). The CDR3 consists of 12 residues. The CDR3 DNA sequence: TGTGCCAGTAGGTCGGGAGGAAACACCATATATTTT. It translates to CASRSGGNTIYF.

This sequence joins TRBV6-1 and TRBJ2-7; D gene uncertain. Deletions cut 3 bases from V and 3 bases from J, with 15 bases between. Germline CDR1 and CDR2: MNHNS and SASEGT. The CDR3 covers 15 residues. The CDR3 reads CASSEHQRGHYEQYF. CDR3 sequence (DNA): TGTGCCAGCAGTGAGCATCAACGAGGTCACTACGAGCAGTACTTC.

The chain recombines TRBV6-5 with TRBJ1-6, with 8 nucleotides matching TRBD1. Germline V gene data show CDR1 as MNHEY and CDR2 as SVGAGI. The V segment lost 6 bases and the J segment 10 bases; nucleotides outside the gene matches: 8. This CDR3 region has 14 residues. The CDR3 protein is CASSATGGWSPLHF. CDR3 nucleotide sequence: TGTGCCAGCAGCGCAACAGGGGGTTGGTCACCCCTCCACTTT.

The rearrangement joins TRBV6-4 to TRBJ1-1; a weak D match, TRBD1 (5 bases). The CDR3 extends over 15 amino acids. In germline, CDR1 is MRHNA, CDR2 SNTAGT. V shed 5 bases and J shed 2 bases, with 15 bases lying between them. Here the CDR3 reads CASSSNGHPNTEAFF. For the CDR3, the DNA is TGTGCCAGCAGTAGCAACGGACACCCAAACACTGAAGCTTTCTTT.

V is TRBV30 and J is TRBJ1-4; 7 nucleotides line up with TRBD1. The CDR3 consists of 14 residues. The ends lost 1 base at V and 7 bases at J; junction bases unmatched: 6. Per the germline V gene, CDR1 is GTSNPN and CDR2 is SVGIG (reference sequence). The CDR3, as DNA: TGTGCCTGGAGTGATAGACAGGGTGGTGAAAAACTGTTTTTT. Protein sequence: CAWSDRQGGEKLFF.

The rearrangement uses TRBV5-5 and TRBJ2-1, with a tentative D call TRBD2 (5 bases). This CDR3 comprises 12 residues. V shed 0 bases and J shed 12 bases, with 10 bases lying between them. The germline gives CDR1 SGHKS, CDR2 YYEKEE (reference sequence). The CDR3 sequence: CASSLAELVQFF. The CDR3 nucleotides read TGTGCCAGCAGCTTGGCTGAACTAGTGCAGTTCTTC.